A single sample is the source of the 7 T cell receptor beta chains below, sequenced in a study of blood T cell repertoires in COVID-19. TCRdb keeps only in-frame clones here, not all; method: immunoSEQ multiplex PCR. The repertoire holds roughly 130,000 clones, with roughly 80% as singletons. Source material: peripheral blood. Every receptor here comes from a woman between 50 and 59 years old with acute or convalescent COVID-19.

The rearrangement uses TRBV3-1 (or the pseudogene TRBV3-2) and TRBJ2-7, with D perhaps TRBD1 (6 bases). From germline, CDR1 is LGHDT and CDR2 YNNKEL (reference sequence). The CDR3 length is 16 residues. Trimming stripped 0 bases from V and 6 bases from J, with 18 bases between. CDR3 coding DNA: TGTGCCAGCAGCCAAGATCGGGACATAAGAGGACCCGAGCAGTACTTC. Residues: CASSQDRDIRGPEQYF.

V is TRBV2 and J is TRBJ2-3; TRBD1 might be the D (5 bases). Per germline, CDR1 SNHLY and CDR2 FYNNEI. Trimming took off 5 bases at V and 6 bases at J, with 15 bases between the two ends. This CDR3 region has 14 residues. The CDR3 DNA sequence: TGTGCCAGCAGTCCGAGCGCCACAGGTGATACGCAGTATTTT. Its protein is CASSPSATGDTQYF.

V gene TRBV3-1 (or the pseudogene TRBV3-2) combines with J gene TRBJ1-1; D possibly corresponds to TRBD1 (6 bases). Per the germline V gene, CDR1 is LGHDT and CDR2 is YNNKEL (reference sequence). The CDR3 totals 15 residues. V was pared by 1 base and J by 7 bases, with 16 bases between. CDR3 in DNA: TGTGCCAGCAGCCAAGGGGACAAGGTGCGAGGTGAAGCTTTCTTT. Translating gives CASSQGDKVRGEAFF.

The V gene is TRBV12-3 or TRBV12-4, the J gene TRBJ1-2, with a weak D call TRBD1 (6 bases). Trimming cost V 7 bases and J 4 bases, with 13 bases left between them. CDR3 length equals 13 residues. CDR3 nucleotide sequence: TGTGCCAGCAACCCGGGAGGGGGCTATGGCTACACCTTC. This codes for CASNPGGGYGYTF.

The chain links TRBV7-8 to TRBJ2-3; a possible D gene is TRBD2 (5 bases). Trimming cost V 0 bases and J 0 bases, with 7 bases left between them. Looked up from germline, CDR1 is SGHVS and CDR2 is FQNEAQ. The CDR3 consists of 15 residues. In DNA form, the CDR3 reads TGTGCCAGCAGCTTAGCCTGGACTAGCACAGATACGCAGTATTTT. Amino acids: CASSLAWTSTDTQYF.

The V gene is TRBV4-1, the J gene TRBJ2-7; 11 positions match TRBD2. Germline V gene data show CDR1 as MGHRA and CDR2 as YSYEKL. The CDR3 spans 17 residues. After removal of 6 bases from V and 3 bases from J, the junction contained 13 bases not matched to a gene. The CDR3 spells CASRSYSGGARDYEQYF. The CDR3 DNA follows: TGCGCCAGCAGGTCCTATAGCGGGGGGGCTAGGGACTACGAGCAGTACTTC.

In regard to this clone: A read error is likely, as this CDR3 ends without the conserved phenylalanine or tryptophan. Because the CDR3's place on the DNA is in doubt, the DNA is left out and the CDR3 is given as listed by TCRdb. V gene TRBV28 combines with J gene TRBJ1-2. Germline V gene sequence: CDR1 MDHEN, CDR2 SYDVKM. The CDR3 is 12 amino acids long, termini counted. CDR3 loop: CASGGETGLYEL.